Listed here are 12 T cell receptor beta chains from one sample, sequenced in a study of shared clonotypes between healthy human individuals. Only in-frame clones appear in the TCRdb table, and some are missing; sequencing was by immunoSEQ multiplex PCR. Among 2,500,000 or so clones listed, about nine tenths were seen once. Sequenced material: naive CD4+ T cells from PBMCs. Specified subset: CD45RA+ positively selected. Receptors were obtained from a man between 18 and 35 years old in good health. Some clones in this sample may be carry-over from other donors' samples.

This clone was seen only a few times. The chain joins TRBV30 to TRBJ1-1; possible D gene TRBD1, 6 bases. Trimming pared 3 bases from V and 4 bases from J, leaving 12 bases between. CDR3 size: 13 residues. The germline V gene encodes CDR1 GTSNPN and CDR2 SVGIG (reference sequence). CDR3 nucleotides: TGTGCCTGGAGAAGGGGGGCGGGCACTGAAGCTTTCTTT. Its protein product is CAWRRGAGTEAFF.

The chain employs TRBV28 and TRBJ1-2; TRBD1 matches 7 bases. V gave up 6 bases and J gave up 7 bases; unmatched junction bases: 14. This CDR3 spans 15 amino acids. The germline CDR1 and CDR2 sequences are MDHEN and SYDVKM. The CDR3 DNA reads as TGTGCCAGCAGCCGACCCCTAGGGGGCGCCGGTGGCTACACCTTC. It codes for CASSRPLGGAGGYTF.

This chain uses TRBV28 with TRBJ2-1, with TRBD2 matching 11 bases. Germline CDR1 reads MDHEN; CDR2 reads SYDVKM. The CDR3 contains 18 residues. The trim removed 7 bases at V and 8 bases at J, leaving 19 bases unmatched. As DNA, the CDR3 is TGTGCCAGCAATAGCCCCGGGACTAGCGGACCGGACGGCTATGAGCAGTTCTTC. Protein: CASNSPGTSGPDGYEQFF.

The CDR3 region has the DNA TGTGCCAGCAGCACTAGACATGACGGGGAGCTGTTTTTT. This gives the protein CASSTRHDGELFF. The chain couples TRBV7-2 to TRBJ2-2; D might be TRBD2 (5 bases). V lost 5 bases and J 7 bases, leaving 11 bases between the germline ends. The CDR3 is 13 amino acids. Germline assignment: CDR1 SGHTA and CDR2 FQGNSA.

The V and J genes are TRBV10-3 and TRBJ2-7; 7 positions match TRBD1. The CDR3 runs 13 residues. With 8 bases clipped from V and 2 bases from J, the junction kept 6 bases outside the gene matches. The V gene's germline CDR1 is ENHRY and CDR2 SYGVKD. Here the CDR3 reads CAIGADRAYEQYF. The CDR3 region has the DNA TGTGCCATCGGGGCCGACAGGGCCTACGAGCAGTACTTC.

The rearrangement joins TRBV7-6 to TRBJ2-2; unclear D gene. Germline loops: CDR1 SGHVS, CDR2 FNYEAQ. This CDR3 region has 15 residues. The V end was cut by 2 bases, the J end by 0 bases, with 7 bases between. In DNA, the CDR3 is TGTGCCAGCAGCTTAAGTCGGTCGAACACCGGGGAGCTGTTTTTT. Its protein product is CASSLSRSNTGELFF.

The chain uses TRBV6-4 and TRBJ1-2; tentatively, D is TRBD1 (5 bases). The V end was cut by 2 bases, the J end by 4 bases, with 14 bases between. Germline V gives CDR1 MRHNA, CDR2 SNTAGT. This CDR3 contains 15 residues. The CDR3: CASSDDSRWGYGYTF. DNA of the CDR3: TGTGCCAGCAGTGACGACAGCCGCTGGGGCTATGGCTACACCTTC.

The table lists this clone with a count of one. The chain couples TRBV6-5 to TRBJ2-5; D not resolved. The CDR3 has 13 amino acids. Germline assignment: CDR1 MNHEY and CDR2 SVGAGI. V lost 2 bases, J lost 1 base, and 5 bases lay in between. The CDR3 DNA reads as TGTGCCAGCAGTTACCACCTCCAAGAGACCCAGTACTTC. It yields the protein CASSYHLQETQYF.

The rearrangement links TRBV6-5 to TRBJ2-3; a possible D gene is TRBD2 (6 bases). Trimming stripped 2 bases from V and 11 bases from J, with 14 bases between. Germline CDR1 reads MNHEY; CDR2 reads SVGAGI. The CDR3 is 13 residues long. CDR3 region: CASSYPGWGGQYF. The DNA for the CDR3 is TGTGCCAGCAGTTACCCGGGGTGGGGAGGGCAGTATTTT.

The V call is TRBV28, the J call TRBJ1-3; weak D call: TRBD1 (5 bases). V was trimmed by 5 bases and J by 3 bases, leaving 11 bases between them. Germline-derived CDR1 and CDR2 are MDHEN and SYDVKM. The CDR3 covers 14 residues. Here the CDR3 reads CASSTRQIGNTIYF. For the CDR3, the DNA is TGTGCCAGCAGTACCCGACAGATTGGAAACACCATATATTTT.

Remarks on this clone: At one end the junction does not follow the germline gene, possibly because of a read error. The chain employs TRBV5-8 and TRBJ1-3; D is unclear. This CDR3 comprises 11 residues. Germline-derived CDR1 and CDR2 are SGHTS and YDEGEE. The CDR3 nucleotides are TGTGCCAGCGACGTCGGAAGCACCATATATTTT. It encodes CASDVGSTIYF.

The chain links TRBV11-1 to TRBJ1-1; D is possibly TRBD1 (6 bases). From germline, CDR1 is SGHAT and CDR2 FQDESV (reference sequence). The CDR3 is made up of 14 amino acids. Trimming took 4 bases from V and 0 from J, leaving 9 bases between them. The DNA of the CDR3 is TGTGCCAGCAGCTGGGACAACCTGAACACTGAAGCTTTCTTT. Its translation: CASSWDNLNTEAFF. Full variable domain (remainder filled in from reference TRBV11-1 and TRBJ1-1): EAEVAQSPRYKITEKSQAVAFWCDPISGHATLYWYRQILGQGPELLVQFQDESVVDDSQLPKDRFSAERLKGVDSTLKIQPAELGDSAMYLCASSWDNLNTEAFFGQGTRLTVV.